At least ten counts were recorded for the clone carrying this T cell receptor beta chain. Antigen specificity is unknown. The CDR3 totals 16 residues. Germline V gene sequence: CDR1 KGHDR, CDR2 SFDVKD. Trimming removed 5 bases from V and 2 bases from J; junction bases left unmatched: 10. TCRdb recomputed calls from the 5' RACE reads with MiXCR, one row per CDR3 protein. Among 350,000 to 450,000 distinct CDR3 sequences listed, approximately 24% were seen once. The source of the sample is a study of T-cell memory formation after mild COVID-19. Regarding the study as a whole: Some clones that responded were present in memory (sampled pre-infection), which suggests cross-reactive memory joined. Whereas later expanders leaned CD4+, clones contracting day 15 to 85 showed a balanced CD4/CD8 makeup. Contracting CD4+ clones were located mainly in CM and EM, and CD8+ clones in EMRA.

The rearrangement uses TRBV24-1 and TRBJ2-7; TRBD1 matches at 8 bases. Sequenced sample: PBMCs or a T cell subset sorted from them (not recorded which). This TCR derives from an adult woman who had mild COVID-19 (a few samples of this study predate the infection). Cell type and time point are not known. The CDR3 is CATSAALGTGPYEQYF. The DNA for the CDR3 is TGTGCCACCAGTGCCGCCCTCGGGACAGGTCCCTACGAGCAGTACTTC.